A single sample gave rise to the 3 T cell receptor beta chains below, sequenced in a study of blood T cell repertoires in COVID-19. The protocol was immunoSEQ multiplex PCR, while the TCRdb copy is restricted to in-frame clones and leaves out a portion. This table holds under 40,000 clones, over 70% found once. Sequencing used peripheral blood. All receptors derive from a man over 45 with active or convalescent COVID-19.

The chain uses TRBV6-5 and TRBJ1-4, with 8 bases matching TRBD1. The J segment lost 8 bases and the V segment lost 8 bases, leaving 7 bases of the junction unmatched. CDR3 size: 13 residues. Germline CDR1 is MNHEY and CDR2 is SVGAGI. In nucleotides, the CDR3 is TGTGCCAGCTCGACAGGGGCGGGAGAAAAACTGTTTTTT. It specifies CASSTGAGEKLFF.

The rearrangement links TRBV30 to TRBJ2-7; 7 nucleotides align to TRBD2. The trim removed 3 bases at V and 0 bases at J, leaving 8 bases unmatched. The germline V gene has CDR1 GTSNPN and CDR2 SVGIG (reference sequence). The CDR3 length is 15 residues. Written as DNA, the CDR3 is TGTGCCTGGAGGACGTCACTAGCGTACTCCTACGAGCAGTACTTC. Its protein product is CAWRTSLAYSYEQYF.

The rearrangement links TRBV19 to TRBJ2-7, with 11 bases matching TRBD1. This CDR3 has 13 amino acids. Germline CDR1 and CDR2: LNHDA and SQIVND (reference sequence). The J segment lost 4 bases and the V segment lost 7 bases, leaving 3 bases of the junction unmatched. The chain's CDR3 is CASTDRGQYEQYF. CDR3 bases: TGTGCCAGTACGGACAGGGGGCAATACGAGCAGTACTTC.